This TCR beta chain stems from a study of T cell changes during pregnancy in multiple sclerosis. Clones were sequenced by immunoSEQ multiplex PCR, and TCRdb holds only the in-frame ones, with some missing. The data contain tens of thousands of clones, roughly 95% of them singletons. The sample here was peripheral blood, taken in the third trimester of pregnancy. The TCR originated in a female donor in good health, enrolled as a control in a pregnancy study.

DNA for the CDR3: TGTGCCAGCAGCAAACTAGCGGGGGGCGGGGATACGCAGTATTTT. Encoded protein: CASSKLAGGGDTQYF. This rearrangement joins TRBV11-2 to TRBJ2-3; the match to TRBD2 covers 12 bases. Germline-derived CDR1 and CDR2 are SGHAT and FQNNGV. This CDR3 spans 15 amino acids. V shed 5 bases and J 6 bases; nucleotides not matched to a gene: 6. Filled out from reference TRBV11-2 and TRBJ2-3, the complete variable domain reads EAGVAQSPRYKIIEKRQSVAFWCNPISGHATLYWYQQILGQGPKLLIQFQNNGVVDDSQLPKDRFSAERLKGVDSTLKIQPAKLEDSAVYLCASSKLAGGGDTQYFGPGTRLTVL.